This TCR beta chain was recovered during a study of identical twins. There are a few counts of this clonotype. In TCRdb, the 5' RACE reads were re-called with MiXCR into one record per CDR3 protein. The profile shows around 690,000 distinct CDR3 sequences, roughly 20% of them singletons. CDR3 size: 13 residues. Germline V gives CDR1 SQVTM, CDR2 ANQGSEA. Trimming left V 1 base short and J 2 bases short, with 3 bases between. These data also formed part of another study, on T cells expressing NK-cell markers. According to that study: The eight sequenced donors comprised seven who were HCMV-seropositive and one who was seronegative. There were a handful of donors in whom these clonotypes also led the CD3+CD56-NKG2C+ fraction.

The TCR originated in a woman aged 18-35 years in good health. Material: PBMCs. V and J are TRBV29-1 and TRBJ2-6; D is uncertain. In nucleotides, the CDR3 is TGCAGCGTTGAAGGGACTGGGGCCAACGTCCTGACTTTC. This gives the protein CSVEGTGANVLTF.